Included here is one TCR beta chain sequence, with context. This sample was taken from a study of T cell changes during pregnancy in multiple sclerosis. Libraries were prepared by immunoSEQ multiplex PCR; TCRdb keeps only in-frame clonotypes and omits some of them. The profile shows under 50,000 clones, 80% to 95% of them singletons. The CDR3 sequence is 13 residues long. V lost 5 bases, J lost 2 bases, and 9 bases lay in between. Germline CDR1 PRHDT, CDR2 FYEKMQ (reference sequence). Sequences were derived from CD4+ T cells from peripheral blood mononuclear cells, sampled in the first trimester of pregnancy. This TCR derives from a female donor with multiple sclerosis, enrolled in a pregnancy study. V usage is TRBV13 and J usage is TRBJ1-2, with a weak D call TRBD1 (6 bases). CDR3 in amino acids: CASSETGNYGYTF. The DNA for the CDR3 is TGTGCCAGCAGCGAAACAGGGAACTATGGCTACACCTTC.